This T cell receptor beta chain was identified during a study of blood T cell repertoires in COVID-19. Clones were sequenced by immunoSEQ multiplex PCR, and TCRdb holds only the in-frame ones, with some missing. The data hold 350,000 to 400,000 clones, with around 89% observed a single time. Concerning this clone: One junction end does not reproduce the germline sequence, and a read error may be involved.

This CDR3 is built from 11 residues. In germline, CDR1 is SEHNR, CDR2 FQNEAQ (reference sequence). This receptor was identified in a young woman who had recovered from COVID-19. This rearrangement joins TRBV7-9 to TRBJ2-1, with D hard to call. Sequencing was carried out using PBMCs or T cells enriched from blood (not recorded which). CDR3 nucleotide sequence: TGTGCCAGCAGCTCCTCCAATGAGCAGTTCTTC. This gives the protein CASSSSNEQFF.